This entry concerns a single T cell receptor beta chain. Use of 60 Vbeta and 13 Jbeta primers characterized the PCR. Generated by immunoSEQ multiplex PCR, the TCRdb table keeps only in-frame clones and is missing some. The repertoire consists of about 93,000 clones, with less than 80% occurring once and the leading ten covering about 3.5%. The sample is drawn from a study of cytomegalovirus exposure and HLA in healthy donors. The V gene lost 7 bases and the J gene lost 0 bases, with 9 bases spanning the gap. CDR3 length: 14 residues. The V gene's germline CDR1 is MNHNY and CDR2 SVGAGI (reference sequence).

This TCR came from a woman aged 40 to 49 in good health and CMV-seronegative. Input material: PBMCs. The J gene is TRBJ2-2, the V gene TRBV6-6; D gene ambiguous. The CDR3 DNA reads as TGTGCCAGCACCCAACACCCGAACACCGGGGAGCTGTTTTTT. It yields the protein CASTQHPNTGELFF.